The 7 T cell receptor beta chains reported below all come from one sample, sequenced in a study of Tregs in tolerant kidney transplant recipients. Related graft donors supplied nonmyeloablative bone marrow transplants, and mixed chimerism was transient. Assay: immunoSEQ multiplex PCR; the TCRdb copy retains only in-frame clones and omits some. Of fewer than 55,000 clones listed, approximately 89% were seen once; the top ten hold less than 20%. Sequencing was performed on CD8+ T cells from blood (PBMCs), taken 12 months after the transplant. Receptors originate from a human patient who received a combined kidney and bone marrow transplant. The T cells may partly be graft donor cells.

The J gene is TRBJ1-5, the V gene TRBV2; 7 bases line up with TRBD1. Per germline, CDR1 SNHLY and CDR2 FYNNEI. V shed 5 bases, J shed 3 bases, and the junction held 10 bases outside the gene matches. The CDR3 spans 16 residues. This CDR3 is CASSYRSTGDNQPQHF. In DNA form, the CDR3 reads TGTGCCAGCAGTTACAGATCTACAGGGGACAATCAGCCCCAGCATTTT.

This chain joins TRBV4-2 and TRBJ2-1; the match to TRBD2 covers 8 bases. V lost 0 bases to trimming and J lost 1 base; unmatched junction nucleotides: 5. There are 17 residues in the CDR3. The V gene's germline CDR1 is LGHNA and CDR2 YNFKEQ. Here the CDR3 reads CASSQEGAGGSYNEQFF. The DNA of the CDR3 is TGTGCCAGCAGCCAAGAGGGCGCGGGGGGTTCCTACAATGAGCAGTTCTTC.

This sequence joins TRBV27 and TRBJ2-1; 7 nucleotides agree with TRBD2. The trim removed 7 bases at V and 4 bases at J, leaving 10 bases unmatched. The CDR3 contains 15 residues. Germline loops: CDR1 MNHEY, CDR2 SMNVEV (reference sequence). CDR3 bases: TGTGCCAGCACTCTAGGAGCGGGACTTTACAATGAGCAGTTCTTC. This translates into CASTLGAGLYNEQFF.

The chain joins TRBV6-5 to TRBJ1-1, with D perhaps matching TRBD1 (6 bases). The V end lost 0 bases, the J end lost 2 bases, and 7 bases lay between the germline ends. CDR1 is MNHEY, CDR2 SVGAGI, per germline. The CDR3 length is 14 residues. The CDR3 nucleotides are TGTGCCAGCAGTTACTCAGGGGGAAACACTGAAGCTTTCTTT. Its protein product is CASSYSGGNTEAFF.

For this clone: The junction differs from germline at one of its ends, possibly a read error. This same CDR3 is encoded by further DNA sequences in the sample. The CDR3 DNA sequence: TGTGCCAGCAGCTCATCAGGGGATGGCTATACCTTC. It yields the protein CASSSSGDGYTF. This chain joins TRBV6-5 and TRBJ1-2; D is perhaps TRBD1 (6 bases). There are 12 residues in the CDR3. Germline CDR1 reads MNHEY; CDR2 reads SVGAGI.

V usage is TRBV19 and J usage is TRBJ1-1; D call uncertain. The CDR3 totals 13 residues. Germline lookup yields CDR1 LNHDA and CDR2 SQIVND (reference sequence). Trimming shortened V by 3 bases and J by 5 bases, and 10 bases separated the two germline ends. The CDR3 nucleotides read TGTGCCAGTAGTATTGGCGTCGGGACTGAAGCTTTCTTT. Its protein is CASSIGVGTEAFF.

The chain links TRBV5-6 to TRBJ2-5; D is uncertain. V was pared by 0 bases and J by 5 bases, with 8 bases between. This CDR3 has 13 amino acids. Per germline, CDR1 SGHDT and CDR2 YYEEEE. CDR3 DNA sequence: TGTGCCAGCAGCTTGGGGGTGCGGGAGACCCAGTACTTC. Translated, it gives CASSLGVRETQYF.